The 25 T cell receptor beta chains presented below share a single source sample, sequenced in a study of OX40 agonist ivuxolimab in advanced cancers. Some clones are missing from TCRdb's copy, which holds only in-frame ones; the method was immunoSEQ multiplex PCR. The table lists some 94,000 clones, approximately 95% of them singletons, with around 2% in the top ten. Here the sequenced sample was CD4+ or CD8+ T cells sorted from blood, taken in a trial of the OX40 agonist ivuxolimab. The receptors here all came from an adult with an advanced solid tumor such as melanoma, head and neck, liver or kidney cancer.

This clone was counted a single time. The CDR3 DNA follows: TGTGCCAGCAGCCCCCAGCCGATGAACACTGAAGCTTTCTTT. Encoded protein: CASSPQPMNTEAFF. V usage is TRBV7-3 and J usage is TRBJ1-1; D gene unclear. The CDR3 is made up of 14 amino acids. Germline assignment: CDR1 SGHTA and CDR2 FQGTGA. V was trimmed by 5 bases and J by 0 bases, leaving 10 bases between them.

This chain links TRBV9 with TRBJ2-5; possibly TRBD2 for D (6 bases). The CDR3 length is 12 residues. Trimming removed 3 bases at V and 5 bases at J, with 8 bases between. Germline lookup yields CDR1 SGDLS and CDR2 YYNGEE. The CDR3 DNA reads TGTGCCAGCAGCGGACTAGGCGAGACCCAGTACTTC. Its protein is CASSGLGETQYF.

The genes are TRBV6-6 and TRBJ2-3; D remains unclear. Per germline, CDR1 MNHNY and CDR2 SVGAGI (reference sequence). CDR3 size: 15 residues. V gave up 1 base and J gave up 4 bases, with 12 bases separating them. CDR3 sequence: CASSYLVGDPDTQYF. The CDR3 nucleotides are TGTGCCAGCAGTTACTTGGTTGGCGATCCAGATACGCAGTATTTT.

V gene TRBV19 combines with J gene TRBJ2-1; 11 bases are shared with TRBD2. V dropped 5 bases and J dropped 5; count of bases not matched to a gene: 5. This CDR3 region has 15 residues. CDR1 and CDR2 from the germline V gene are LNHDA and SQIVND (reference sequence). The CDR3 loop is CASSVMGLADNEQFF. The CDR3 DNA reads TGTGCCAGTAGTGTGATGGGACTAGCGGACAATGAGCAGTTCTTC.

The gene calls are TRBV5-4 and TRBJ2-7; TRBD1 matches 7 bases. The trim removed 3 bases at V and 3 bases at J, leaving 3 bases unmatched. CDR3 length: 13 amino acids. Germline CDR1 is SGHNT and CDR2 is YYREEE (reference sequence). The CDR3 DNA follows: TGTGCCAGCAGCTCCAGGGGGAGCTACGAGCAGTACTTC. As protein: CASSSRGSYEQYF.

The V and J genes are TRBV15 and TRBJ2-7; TRBD1 might be the D (7 bases). V was trimmed by 0 bases and J by 0 bases, leaving 12 bases between them. The germline gives CDR1 LNHNV, CDR2 YYDKDF (reference sequence). This CDR3 has 16 residues. The CDR3 sequence: CATSRDRGESSYEQYF. DNA for the CDR3: TGTGCCACCAGCAGAGACAGGGGGGAAAGCTCCTACGAGCAGTACTTC. The full variable domain, its missing parts supplied by reference TRBV15 and TRBJ2-7, is DAMVIQNPRYQVTQFGKPVTLSCSQTLNHNVMYWYQQKSSQAPKLLFHYYDKDFNNEADTPDNFQSRRPNTSFCFLDIRSPGLGDTAMYLCATSRDRGESSYEQYFGPGTRLTVT.

The chain employs TRBV30 and TRBJ2-1; the D is unclear. V lost 3 bases and J 7 bases, leaving 10 bases between the germline ends. The CDR3 extends over 12 amino acids. Germline V gene sequence: CDR1 GTSNPN, CDR2 SVGIG (reference sequence). CDR3 sequence reads: CAWSSSRNEQFF. The CDR3 DNA reads as TGTGCCTGGAGCTCCTCGCGGAATGAGCAGTTCTTC.

This chain's CDR3 is CASSLGTFQETQYF. The DNA for the CDR3 is TGTGCCAGCAGCTTAGGGACCTTCCAAGAGACCCAGTACTTC. The V and J genes are TRBV11-3 and TRBJ2-5; no clear D. The CDR3 has 14 residues. V lost 1 base, J lost 1 base, and 7 bases lay in between. Per the germline V gene, CDR1 is SGHNT and CDR2 is YENEEA.

J is TRBJ2-7 and V is TRBV6-5, with D perhaps matching TRBD1 (7 bases). The ends were cut back, 5 bases at V and 5 bases at J, with 16 bases in the middle. The CDR3 covers 14 residues. The germline V gene has CDR1 MNHEY and CDR2 SVGAGI. The CDR3 coding sequence is TGTGCCAGCAGTCCGCAGGGGGGTACCCACGAGCAGTACTTC. It codes for CASSPQGGTHEQYF.

The chain joins TRBV9 to TRBJ2-1, with 9 bases fitting TRBD2. The J segment lost 5 bases and the V segment lost 3 bases, leaving 6 bases of the junction unmatched. The germline V gene encodes CDR1 SGDLS and CDR2 YYNGEE. This CDR3 region has 15 residues. CDR3 in DNA: TGTGCCAGCAGCGGTGGACTAGCGTTGAACAATGAGCAGTTCTTC. Protein sequence: CASSGGLALNNEQFF.

J is TRBJ2-3 and V is TRBV29-1; no clear D gene. Deletions cut 4 bases from V and 3 bases from J, with 14 bases between. Germline assignment: CDR1 SQVTM and CDR2 ANQGSEA. This CDR3 comprises 14 residues. This CDR3 is CSVGSPARTDTQYF. CDR3 DNA: TGCAGCGTTGGGTCACCGGCGAGGACAGATACGCAGTATTTT.

This chain's CDR3 is CATRSGQGLEKLFF. The CDR3 DNA reads as TGTGCCACCAGATCGGGACAGGGGTTAGAAAAACTGTTTTTT. This chain connects TRBV15 to TRBJ1-4, with 10 bases lining up with TRBD1. CDR3 length: 14 residues. Unmatched junction bases numbered 6, after V lost 6 bases and J lost 8 bases. CDR1 is LNHNV and CDR2 is YYDKDF in the germline V gene (reference sequence). The whole variable domain, filled in from reference TRBV15 and TRBJ1-4, reads DAMVIQNPRYQVTQFGKPVTLSCSQTLNHNVMYWYQQKSSQAPKLLFHYYDKDFNNEADTPDNFQSRRPNTSFCFLDIRSPGLGDTAMYLCATRSGQGLEKLFFGSGTQLSVL.

The chain has TRBV30 and TRBJ1-1; tentatively, D is TRBD1 (5 bases). Germline V lookup: CDR1 GTSNPN, CDR2 SVGIG (reference sequence). The ends were cut back, 1 base at V and 7 bases at J, with 10 bases in the middle. This CDR3 is 12 amino acids long. This chain's CDR3 is CAWSEGSSEAFF. The CDR3 DNA is TGTGCCTGGAGTGAGGGGAGTAGTGAAGCTTTCTTT.

The chain recombines TRBV19 with TRBJ2-1; tentative D call: TRBD2 (5 bases). The CDR3 has 15 amino acids. V was cut by 5 bases and J by 0 bases, with 11 bases left in between. Germline CDR1 LNHDA, CDR2 SQIVND (reference sequence). CDR3 in amino acids: CASSVGVGSYNEQFF. CDR3 DNA sequence: TGTGCCAGTAGTGTCGGGGTAGGCTCCTACAATGAGCAGTTCTTC.

The J gene is TRBJ2-5, the V gene TRBV7-9; TRBD2 matches 10 bases. V shed 6 bases and J 5 bases; nucleotides not matched to a gene: 9. This CDR3 is 15 amino acids long. Per germline, CDR1 SEHNR and CDR2 FQNEAQ (reference sequence). The CDR3 protein is CASSSRGTSAETQYF. The CDR3 DNA reads as TGTGCCAGCAGTTCCCGCGGGACTAGCGCGGAGACCCAGTACTTC.

This chain links TRBV13 with TRBJ2-7; D unclear. This CDR3 comprises 14 residues. V lost 5 bases and J 1 base, leaving 12 bases between the germline ends. The germline gives CDR1 PRHDT, CDR2 FYEKMQ (reference sequence). The CDR3 spells CASSTSLGSYEQYF. The CDR3 coding sequence is TGTGCCAGCAGCACCTCGTTGGGTTCCTACGAGCAGTACTTC.

The chain uses TRBV19 and TRBJ1-1, with a weak D call TRBD1 (6 bases). CDR1 is LNHDA and CDR2 is SQIVND in the germline V gene (reference sequence). The V end lost 1 base, the J end lost 1 base, and 10 bases lay between the germline ends. The CDR3 length is 15 residues. CDR3 sequence (DNA): TGTGCCAGTAGTATAGGCACAGGGTGGAACACTGAAGCTTTCTTT. Encoded protein: CASSIGTGWNTEAFF. Supplemented by reference TRBV19 and TRBJ1-1, the full variable domain reads DGGITQSPKYLFRKEGQNVTLSCEQNLNHDAMYWYRQDPGQGLRLIYYSQIVNDFQKGDIAEGYSVSREKKESFPLTVTSAQKNPTAFYLCASSIGTGWNTEAFFGQGTRLTVV.

The chain combines TRBV28 with TRBJ2-3, with D possibly TRBD1 on 6 matching bases. V gave up 5 bases and J gave up 3 bases, with 18 bases separating them. Germline loops: CDR1 MDHEN, CDR2 SYDVKM. CDR3 length: 16 amino acids. The CDR3 coding sequence is TGTGCCAGCAGTCCCGCCCCGGACAGTTGGACAGATACGCAGTATTTT. Its translation is CASSPAPDSWTDTQYF.

This sequence joins TRBV2 and TRBJ1-5, with TRBD1 identical over 7 bases. Per the germline V gene, CDR1 is SNHLY and CDR2 is FYNNEI. CDR3 length: 15 residues. V shed 2 bases, J shed 1 base, and the junction held 2 bases outside the gene matches. CDR3 sequence (DNA): TGTGCCAGCAGTGAAACAGGGGAGAGCAATCAGCCCCAGCATTTT. Its translation is CASSETGESNQPQHF.

The chain has TRBV2 and TRBJ2-5, with 8 bases aligning to TRBD2. Germline CDR1 SNHLY, CDR2 FYNNEI. The V and J ends lost 3 bases and 2 bases, in that order; junction bases with no gene match: 11. The CDR3 contains 17 residues. DNA of the CDR3: TGTGCCAGCAGTGATCCAATGGCGGGGGGCCTACAAGAGACCCAGTACTTC. Residues: CASSDPMAGGLQETQYF.

J is TRBJ2-1 and V is TRBV14; 8 nucleotides match TRBD2. Germline CDR1 is SGHDN and CDR2 is FVKESK. This CDR3 has 16 amino acids. With V trimmed by 1 base and J by 7 bases, 9 bases remained unmatched. The CDR3 region has the DNA TGTGCCAGCAGCCAAGGAGTAGCGGGGATTTATAATGAGCAGTTCTTC. This sequence encodes CASSQGVAGIYNEQFF.

This chain joins TRBV10-2 and TRBJ1-5; D gene ambiguous. CDR1 WSHSY and CDR2 SAAADI come from the germline V gene. This CDR3 is built from 13 residues. Trimming stripped 3 bases from V and 7 bases from J, with 10 bases between. The DNA of the CDR3 is TGCGCCAGCAGTGAACTTTTAGACCAGCCCCAGCATTTT. Translated, it gives CASSELLDQPQHF.

This sequence joins TRBV7-6 and TRBJ2-7; perhaps TRBD1 as D (5 bases). In germline, CDR1 is SGHVS, CDR2 FNYEAQ. V lost 1 base, J lost 4 bases, and 5 bases lay in between. The CDR3 runs to 12 residues. The CDR3 loop is CASSLGQYEQYF. The CDR3 region has the DNA TGTGCCAGCAGCTTAGGACAGTACGAGCAGTACTTC.

The chain recombines TRBV4-1 with TRBJ2-1; D is perhaps TRBD1 (6 bases). Trimming removed 6 bases at V and 8 bases at J, with 23 bases between. The V gene's germline CDR1 is MGHRA and CDR2 YSYEKL. The CDR3 sequence is 16 residues long. The CDR3 DNA is TGCGCCAGCAGTTCCAATGACAGGCGCGGAGAGGATGAGCAGTTCTTC. Translated: CASSSNDRRGEDEQFF.

The chain employs TRBV29-1 and TRBJ1-5; 10 bases line up with TRBD1. The CDR3 has 13 amino acids. Germline lookup yields CDR1 SQVTM and CDR2 ANQGSEA. After removal of 7 bases from V and 6 bases from J, the junction contained 6 bases not matched to a gene. The CDR3 nucleotides read TGCAGCGGGGGACAGGGGTCCGGTCAGCCCCAGCATTTT. Amino acid sequence: CSGGQGSGQPQHF.